A single sample is the source of the 10 T cell receptor beta chains below, sequenced in a study of T cell responses to AZD1222 COVID-19 vaccine. Using immunoSEQ multiplex PCR, the repertoire was profiled, and TCRdb retains in-frame clones only, with some absent. This sample yields around 150,000 clones, of which around nine tenths are seen a single time; 1.5% to 2% belongs to the top ten. The sequencing here drew on peripheral blood, taken on day 0 of AZD1222 vaccination. Source of these receptors: an adult in good health.

CDR3 bases: TGTGCCAGCAGCCCTCTGGCGAACACCGGGGAGCTGTTTTTT. Translated, it gives CASSPLANTGELFF. The chain combines TRBV11-2 with TRBJ2-2; D remains unclear. The CDR3 loop spans 14 amino acids. The V end was cut by 5 bases, the J end by 0 bases, with 7 bases between. The germline CDR1 and CDR2 sequences are SGHAT and FQNNGV.

V and J are TRBV4-1 and TRBJ2-1; a possible D gene is TRBD2 (5 bases). Looked up from germline, CDR1 is MGHRA and CDR2 is YSYEKL. The V end lost 1 base, the J end lost 2 bases, and 9 bases lay between the germline ends. This CDR3 comprises 15 residues. The CDR3 coding sequence is TGCGCCAGCAGCCAAGGGGGAGTGCCCTACAATGAGCAGTTCTTC. It is translated as CASSQGGVPYNEQFF.

This clone was detected once. The gene calls are TRBV7-9 and TRBJ2-7; D possibly corresponds to TRBD2 (5 bases). Germline lookup yields CDR1 SEHNR and CDR2 FQNEAQ (reference sequence). V lost 2 bases to trimming and J lost 3 bases, with 11 bases between them. The CDR3 sequence is 14 residues long. The CDR3 DNA reads TGTGCCAGCAGCTTACCGACTACCTACTACGAGCAGTACTTC. This translates into CASSLPTTYYEQYF.

The J gene is TRBJ2-3, the V gene TRBV19; TRBD2 might be the D (5 bases). Trimming took 6 bases from V and 4 from J, leaving 17 bases between them. The CDR3 runs to 15 residues. Germline V gives CDR1 LNHDA, CDR2 SQIVND (reference sequence). The CDR3 reads CASSPRGRGADTQYF. For the CDR3, the DNA is TGTGCCAGTAGCCCGCGAGGCCGGGGTGCAGATACGCAGTATTTT.

V is TRBV4-2 and J is TRBJ1-6; D gene unclear. This CDR3 is built from 14 residues. V lost 2 bases and J 8 bases, leaving 10 bases between the germline ends. The V gene's germline CDR1 is LGHNA and CDR2 YNFKEQ. The CDR3 DNA sequence: TGTGCCAGCAGCCAAAGGGAGAGCGATTCACCCCTCCACTTT. It codes for CASSQRESDSPLHF.

This clone was recorded once. This sequence joins TRBV7-9 and TRBJ1-2; 10 bases fit TRBD1. Germline V CDR1 and CDR2: SEHNR, FQNEAQ (reference sequence). This CDR3 comprises 11 residues. V gave up 5 bases and J gave up 13 bases; unmatched junction bases: 4. The CDR3 region is CASSRQGALTF. In DNA form, the CDR3 reads TGTGCCAGCAGCCGACAGGGGGCCCTCACCTTC.

The chain is built from TRBV5-5 and TRBJ2-7, with D possibly TRBD1 on 7 matching bases. The CDR3 totals 15 residues. Deletions cut 3 bases from V and 6 bases from J, with 19 bases between. CDR1 is SGHKS and CDR2 is YYEKEE in the germline V gene (reference sequence). The CDR3: CASSSATGRLPEQYF. The CDR3 DNA follows: TGTGCCAGCAGCTCTGCGACAGGGAGGCTACCCGAGCAGTACTTC.

This clone came up once. At one of its ends the junction is not consistent with the germline gene, which may arise from a read error. The chain joins TRBV9 to TRBJ2-1, with no clear D. The CDR3 consists of 12 residues. Germline CDR1 and CDR2: SGDLS and YYNGEE. The CDR3 loop reads CASSATYHEQFF. In DNA, the CDR3 is TGTGCCAGCAGCGCCACCTACCATGAGCAGTTCTTC.

CDR3 amino acids: CASPLRLAACGDTQYF. The DNA of the CDR3 is TGTGCCAGCCCCTTGAGACTAGCGGCCTGTGGAGATACGCAGTATTTT. The genes are TRBV6-4 and TRBJ2-3; 9 bases line up with TRBD2. V lost 8 bases to trimming and J lost 5 bases; unmatched junction nucleotides: 14. This CDR3 is built from 16 residues. CDR1 MRHNA and CDR2 SNTAGT come from the germline V gene.

In the case of this clone: An end of the junction does not agree with germline; a read error may underlie this. The CDR3, as DNA: TGTGCTAGCAGCTTACGACCCGCAGGGGGGGGAACCGGGGAGCTGTTTTTT. Protein sequence: CASSLRPAGGGTGELFF. The V call is TRBV7-7, the J call TRBJ2-2; D tentatively fits TRBD1 or TRBD2 (7 bases each). Germline lookup yields CDR1 SSHAT and CDR2 FNYEAQ (reference sequence). This CDR3 has 17 residues.